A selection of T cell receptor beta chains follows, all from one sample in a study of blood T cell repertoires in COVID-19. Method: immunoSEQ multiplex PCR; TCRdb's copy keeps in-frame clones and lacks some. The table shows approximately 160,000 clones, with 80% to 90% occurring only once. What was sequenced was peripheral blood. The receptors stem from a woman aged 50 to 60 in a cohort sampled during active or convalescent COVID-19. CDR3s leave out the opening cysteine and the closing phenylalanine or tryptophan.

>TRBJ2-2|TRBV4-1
ASSLPGLLTGELF
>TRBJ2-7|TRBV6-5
ASHQGREQY
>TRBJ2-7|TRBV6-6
ASSTGNPYEQY
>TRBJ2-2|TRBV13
ASSFETGELF
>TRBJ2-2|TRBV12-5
ASGPSLAGEYTGELF
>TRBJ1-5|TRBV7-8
ASSSNRVQPQH
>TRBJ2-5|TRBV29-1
SVRQGVGETQY
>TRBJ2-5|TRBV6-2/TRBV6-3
ASSYAASGGQETQY
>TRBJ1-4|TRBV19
ASWDRGGNEKLF
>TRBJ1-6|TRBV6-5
ASSYNSQLPLH
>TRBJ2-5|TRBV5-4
ASSLVAGEQETQY
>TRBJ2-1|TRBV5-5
ASSSLAGGNEQF
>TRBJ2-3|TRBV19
ASSLQGHGADTQY
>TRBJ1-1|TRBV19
ASSPWDRNTEAF
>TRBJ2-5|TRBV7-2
ASSPSTRVETQY
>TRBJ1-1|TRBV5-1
ASSLGQRMNTEAF
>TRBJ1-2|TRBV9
ASSSDRGHYDGYT